The clone carrying this T cell receptor beta chain occurred a few times. Its antigen remains unidentified. This record comes from a study of regulatory T cells in long-lasting Graves disease. The time point was: newly diagnosed GD, antithyroid drugs for less than 3 months. PBMCs were the source of the RNA used for TCR sequencing. Per the germline V gene, CDR1 is DFQATT and CDR2 is SNEGSKA (reference sequence). This CDR3 region has 13 residues. Trimming shortened V by 5 bases and J by 3 bases, and 13 bases separated the two germline ends. Arm-PCR with iRepertoire HTBI primers amplified the CDR3 regions for these TCR beta libraries. TCRdb re-called the multiplex PCR reads through MiXCR, storing one row per CDR3 protein. The sample includes more than 450,000 distinct CDR3 sequences, around 15% of them seen just once. The study's findings and limits: New patients shared fewer public clonotypes (more than 850) than persistent patients did (2,741).

The same specimen was also included in a second study, on T cells in Graves' hyperthyroidism and ophthalmopathy.

The V and J genes are TRBV20-1 and TRBJ2-5, with D possibly TRBD2 on 6 matching bases. This receptor was obtained from a middle-aged man with Graves disease. The sequencing here drew on peripheral blood mononuclear cells (PBMCs), taken at new diagnosis, from a patient treated with antithyroid drugs. CDR3 DNA sequence: TGCAGTGCTGGGAGGACGGTAAAAGAGACCCAGTACTTC. Translation: CSAGRTVKETQYF.